A selection of T cell receptor beta chains follows, all from one sample in a study of blood T cell repertoires in COVID-19. Some clones are missing from TCRdb's copy, which holds only in-frame ones; the method was immunoSEQ multiplex PCR. This sample has fewer than 200,000 clones, with over 65% found just once. The sequencing input was peripheral blood. These TCRs come from a woman aged 80 or over with acute or convalescent COVID-19. The CDR3 runs from the conserved cysteine through the conserved F or W. D genes are given only for firm matches. Size values are once, few and many counts, or a class for expanded clones, and some rows have none.

v_call,d_call,clone_size,j_call,cdr3_aa,cdr3_nt
TRBV19,TRBD2,NA,TRBJ2-1,CASSIRGAYNEQFF,TGTGCCAGTAGTATTCGGGGGGCCTACAATGAGCAGTTCTTC
TRBV14,NA,NA,TRBJ2-1,CASSQLLAASSYNEQFF,TGTGCCAGCAGCCAACTACTAGCCGCGAGCTCCTACAATGAGCAGTTCTTC
TRBV29-1,TRBD2,NA,TRBJ2-5,CSVGLAGGETQYF,TGCAGCGTGGGACTAGCGGGGGGAGAGACCCAGTACTTC
TRBV12-3/TRBV12-4,NA,few,TRBJ1-1,CASSPRVNTEAFF,TGTGCCAGCAGTCCCCGGGTGAACACTGAAGCTTTCTTT
TRBV18,TRBD1,once,TRBJ2-7,CASSPVVQGQGATNEQYF,TGTGCCAGCTCACCAGTAGTGCAGGGACAGGGGGCGACGAACGAGCAGTACTTC
TRBV7-2,TRBD1,NA,TRBJ2-7,CASSLLAGTGFYEQYF,TGTGCCAGCAGCTTACTGGCCGGGACAGGGTTTTACGAGCAGTACTTC
TRBV28,NA,NA,TRBJ2-7,CASGYTGREAYEQYF,TGTGCCAGCGGTTATACAGGGAGGGAAGCCTACGAGCAGTACTTC
TRBV5-6,TRBD2,many,TRBJ2-3,CASSPSGTTDTQYF,TGTGCCAGCAGCCCTAGCGGGACCACAGATACGCAGTATTTT
TRBV19,NA,few,TRBJ1-1,CASSQSGIEAFF,TGTGCCAGTAGTCAATCAGGTATTGAAGCTTTCTTT
TRBV10-3,NA,NA,TRBJ1-1,CAISGTGNTEAFF,TGTGCCATCAGTGGTACAGGGAACACTGAAGCTTTCTTT
TRBV14,NA,once,TRBJ1-6,CASSEQGGNSPLHF,TGTGCCAGCAGCGAACAGGGTGGGAATTCACCCCTCCACTTT
TRBV28,TRBD1,NA,TRBJ2-7,CASSPRQGMDEQYF,TGTGCCAGCAGTCCCCGACAGGGAATGGACGAGCAGTACTTC
TRBV3-1/TRBV3-2,TRBD2,NA,TRBJ2-7,CASSYTSGFSYEQYF,TGTGCCAGCAGCTACACTAGCGGTTTCTCCTACGAGCAGTACTTC
TRBV5-4,TRBD1,NA,TRBJ2-1,CASSPGQSYNEQFF,TGTGCCAGCAGTCCGGGACAGAGCTACAATGAGCAGTTCTTC